Below are 17 T cell receptor beta chains sequenced from a single sample in a study of CD8 T cells in ankylosing spondylitis. TCRdb re-analysed the 5' RACE reads in MiXCR, keeping a single row per CDR3 protein. This sample has fewer than 200,000 distinct CDR3 sequences, with about 20% found just once. The sequenced sample was blood, either unsorted or a sorted T cell fraction (not recorded which). The receptors shown here come from a male donor aged 10 to 30 with ankylosing spondylitis or in good health (not recorded which).

Many counts were recorded for this clonotype. V gene TRBV5-1 combines with J gene TRBJ2-5, with D unresolved. Germline CDR1 and CDR2: SGHRS and YFSETQ. This CDR3 region has 13 residues. V lost 2 bases to trimming and J lost 3 bases, with 8 bases between them. The CDR3 coding sequence is TGCGCCAGCAGCTTTGGGTGGGAAGAGACCCAGTACTTC. This sequence encodes CASSFGWEETQYF.

The table lists this clonotype with many counts. V usage is TRBV10-3 and J usage is TRBJ2-3; D possibly corresponds to TRBD2 (5 bases). V was clipped by 6 bases and J by 5 bases, with 9 bases between them. This CDR3 has 12 amino acids. CDR1 is ENHRY and CDR2 is SYGVKD in the germline V gene. The CDR3 nucleotides read TGTGCCATCAGGGGGAGCGGAGATACGCAGTATTTT. Its protein is CAIRGSGDTQYF.

The gene calls are TRBV5-1 and TRBJ2-1; 9 bases match TRBD2. The CDR3 loop spans 15 amino acids. Losses at the gene ends were 0 bases for V and 7 bases for J; bases not matched to a gene: 5. CDR1 SGHRS and CDR2 YFSETQ come from the germline V gene. The CDR3, as DNA: TGCGCCAGCAGCTTGGTAGCGGGAGTCTGGAATGAGCAGTTCTTC. This gives the protein CASSLVAGVWNEQFF.

This clonotype was counted many times. J is TRBJ1-2 and V is TRBV4-2; no reliable D call. This CDR3 is built from 13 residues. The V end was cut by 0 bases, the J end by 1 base, with 3 bases between. The germline gives CDR1 LGHNA, CDR2 YNFKEQ. CDR3 nucleotides: TGTGCCAGCAGCCAAGAAAGTAACTATGGCTACACCTTC. It codes for CASSQESNYGYTF.

This clonotype occurred many times. The genes are TRBV4-3 and TRBJ2-7, with 10 bases fitting TRBD2. CDR3 length: 16 residues. The J segment lost 7 bases and the V segment lost 0 bases, leaving 9 bases of the junction unmatched. Germline assignment: CDR1 LGHNA and CDR2 YSLEER. The CDR3 protein is CASSQEWTSGAGEQYF. The CDR3 DNA reads as TGCGCCAGCAGCCAAGAGTGGACTAGCGGTGCGGGGGAGCAGTACTTC.

V gene TRBV29-1 combines with J gene TRBJ2-5; 9 nucleotides line up with TRBD1. The CDR3 is 13 residues long. Germline V CDR1 and CDR2: SQVTM, ANQGSEA. As DNA, the CDR3 is TGCACCCTACTGGGACAGGGTCGAGAGACCCAGTACTTC. This translates into CTLLGQGRETQYF.

This clonotype came up many times. This chain links TRBV12-3 or TRBV12-4 with TRBJ1-2, with 7 bases that match TRBD1. The V segment lost 6 bases and the J segment 0 bases; nucleotides outside the gene matches: 7. CDR3 length equals 15 residues. The CDR3 protein is CASSPGQATNYGYTF. In DNA form, the CDR3 reads TGTGCCAGCAGCCCCGGACAGGCAACTAACTATGGCTACACCTTC.

This clonotype showed up many times. The chain combines TRBV15 with TRBJ2-7; perhaps TRBD2 as D (5 bases). This CDR3 region has 15 residues. Germline assignment: CDR1 LNHNV and CDR2 YYDKDF (reference sequence). V shed 0 bases and J shed 2 bases, with 11 bases lying between them. CDR3 loop: CATSRDLGVPYEQYV. CDR3 DNA: TGTGCCACCAGCAGAGATCTCGGGGTGCCCTACGAGCAGTACGTC.

The table lists this clonotype with a few counts. The V and J genes are TRBV20-1 and TRBJ2-7; the D gene is possibly TRBD1 (5 bases). CDR3 size: 14 residues. V lost 1 base and J lost 5, with 15 bases in between. From germline, CDR1 is DFQATT and CDR2 SNEGSKA (reference sequence). CDR3 region: CSARVLQGPHEQYF. The CDR3, as DNA: TGCAGTGCTAGAGTTCTTCAGGGTCCCCACGAGCAGTACTTC.

This clonotype was seen repeatedly, ten times or more. The chain links TRBV11-2 to TRBJ2-1, with D uncertain. Trimming left V 5 bases short and J 2 bases short, with 16 bases between. The CDR3 consists of 16 residues. Germline V gives CDR1 SGHAT, CDR2 FQNNGV. CDR3 region: CASSLPWGSAYNEQFF. CDR3 sequence (DNA): TGTGCCAGCAGCCTTCCCTGGGGAAGCGCCTACAATGAGCAGTTCTTC. Supplemented by reference TRBV11-2 and TRBJ2-1, the full variable domain reads EAGVAQSPRYKIIEKRQSVAFWCNPISGHATLYWYQQILGQGPKLLIQFQNNGVVDDSQLPKDRFSAERLKGVDSTLKIQPAKLEDSAVYLCASSLPWGSAYNEQFFGPGTRLTVL.

This clonotype was recorded many times. The chain joins TRBV5-1 to TRBJ1-2, with 7 bases aligning to TRBD1. CDR3 length: 13 residues. The germline CDR1 and CDR2 sequences are SGHRS and YFSETQ. J was trimmed by 4 bases and V by 7 bases; bases with no gene match: 7. The CDR3 nucleotides read TGCGCCAGCGGGGCAGGGGGACTCTATGGCTACACCTTC. Translating it yields CASGAGGLYGYTF.

This clonotype was picked up many times. The chain has TRBV25-1 and TRBJ2-2; a possible D gene is TRBD2 (6 bases). The CDR3 loop spans 19 amino acids. The V end lost 2 bases, the J end lost 4 bases, and 23 bases lay between the germline ends. The germline CDR1 and CDR2 sequences are MGHDK and SYGVNS. CDR3 DNA sequence: TGTGCCAGCAGTGAAGATCGAGGGAGGCGAGCGGACCCCACCGGGGAGCTGTTTTTT. As protein: CASSEDRGRRADPTGELFF.

This clonotype occurred many times. This chain uses TRBV7-2 with TRBJ2-7; D is uncertain. The CDR3 consists of 14 residues. Germline V gene data show CDR1 as SGHTA and CDR2 as FQGNSA. Trimming removed 1 base at V and 3 bases at J, with 10 bases between. The CDR3 bases are TGTGCCAGCAGCTTAGTGCAGGATCGCTACGAGCAGTACTTC. This codes for CASSLVQDRYEQYF.

V and J are TRBV29-1 and TRBJ2-7, with TRBD1 matching 11 bases. This CDR3 has 13 residues. Germline CDR1 and CDR2: SQVTM and ANQGSEA. Trimming removed 7 bases from V and 0 bases from J; junction bases left unmatched: 2. The CDR3: CSAGTGGSYEQYF. The DNA for the CDR3 is TGCAGCGCTGGGACAGGGGGCTCCTACGAGCAGTACTTC.

This clonotype was recorded many times. V and J are TRBV7-2 and TRBJ2-1; D is perhaps TRBD2 (6 bases). Germline loops: CDR1 SGHTA, CDR2 FQGNSA. The CDR3 sequence is 17 residues long. Trimming stripped 0 bases from V and 3 bases from J, with 15 bases between. The CDR3 nucleotides are TGTGCCAGCAGCTTAGCCCCCCCTAGCGTAAGCTACAATGAGCAGTTCTTC. Translating it yields CASSLAPPSVSYNEQFF.

V and J are TRBV10-2 and TRBJ2-1; D is perhaps TRBD2 (6 bases). Trimming removed 0 bases from V and 0 bases from J, with 9 bases in between. Per germline, CDR1 WSHSY and CDR2 SAAADI. This CDR3 comprises 16 residues. The CDR3 here is CASSESTRSSYNEQFF. The CDR3 DNA sequence: TGCGCCAGCAGTGAGTCGACTAGGAGCTCCTACAATGAGCAGTTCTTC.

This clonotype appeared many times. The chain joins TRBV5-1 to TRBJ2-1; 9 bases match TRBD1. The CDR3 runs to 16 residues. The ends lost 4 bases at V and 5 bases at J; junction bases unmatched: 10. Per the germline V gene, CDR1 is SGHRS and CDR2 is YFSETQ. Written as DNA, the CDR3 is TGCGCCAGCAGCCTGAAACCGGGACAGGGACACAATGAGCAGTTCTTC. This gives the protein CASSLKPGQGHNEQFF.